This passage covers 20 T cell receptor beta chains from one sample sequenced in a study of blood T cell repertoires in COVID-19. Profiled with immunoSEQ multiplex PCR; TCRdb holds only in-frame clones, not every one. The data show fewer than 350,000 clones, 87% seen once. The specimen was PBMCs or T cells enriched from blood (not recorded which). These receptors all come from a woman aged 40 to 49 who had recovered from COVID-19.

In its sample, this clone was seen once. The chain recombines TRBV7-8 with TRBJ1-5; 8 nucleotides match TRBD1. In germline, CDR1 is SGHVS, CDR2 FQNEAQ. V lost 4 bases and J lost 5; bases outside the gene matches: 7. This CDR3 spans 15 amino acids. The DNA of the CDR3 is TGTGCCAGCAGCTCCGGACAGGGCACGGATCAGCCCCAGCATTTT. Protein: CASSSGQGTDQPQHF.

This chain links TRBV11-3 with TRBJ2-1, with 8 bases identical to TRBD2. Germline assignment: CDR1 SGHNT and CDR2 YENEEA. V was pared by 4 bases and J by 8 bases, with 10 bases of the junction left unmatched. The CDR3 totals 15 residues. CDR3 coding DNA: TGTGCCAGCAGCTCCAGACTAGCGAGAGGAGATGAGCAGTTCTTC. It specifies CASSSRLARGDEQFF.

V is TRBV28 and J is TRBJ1-5, with TRBD1 matching 7 bases. V gave up 11 bases and J gave up 5 bases; unmatched junction bases: 9. Germline-derived CDR1 and CDR2 are MDHEN and SYDVKM. The CDR3 totals 13 residues. CDR3 coding DNA: TGTGCCTACAGGGGTTCCGGGGATCAGCCCCAGCATTTT. This gives the protein CAYRGSGDQPQHF.

The CDR3 loop reads CASSKEEGSRLGTGELFF. Here the CDR3 DNA reads TGTGCCAGCAGCAAAGAGGAGGGGTCACGACTAGGCACCGGGGAGCTGTTTTTT. V is TRBV21-1 and J is TRBJ2-2; the DNA was not compared with TRBD2, the D call given in the table. TRBV21-1 is a known pseudogene. The CDR3 sequence is 18 residues long.

CDR3 protein: CASSQDGGAAVSYEQYF. The CDR3 DNA sequence: TGTGCCAGCAGCCAAGATGGGGGGGCAGCAGTCTCCTACGAGCAGTACTTC. This chain uses TRBV14 with TRBJ2-7; tentatively, D is TRBD2 (7 bases). Germline V gene data show CDR1 as SGHDN and CDR2 as FVKESK. The CDR3 contains 17 residues. Trimming stripped 0 bases from V and 0 bases from J, with 15 bases between.

This chain links TRBV25-1 with TRBJ2-3; 7 bases map to TRBD2. The CDR3 loop spans 15 amino acids. Looked up from germline, CDR1 is MGHDK and CDR2 is SYGVNS. Trimming at V came to 1 base and at J to 4 bases, leaving 5 bases not matched to a gene. Here the CDR3 reads CASSESRTRSDTQYF. DNA of the CDR3: TGTGCCAGCAGTGAATCTCGGACTAGATCAGATACGCAGTATTTT.

This chain connects TRBV7-6 to TRBJ2-5, with D hard to call. CDR1 is SGHVS, CDR2 FNYEAQ, per germline. Trimming removed 1 base from V and 2 bases from J, with 8 bases in between. This CDR3 comprises 14 residues. CDR3 protein: CASSLGAAQETQYF. The DNA of the CDR3 is TGTGCCAGCAGCTTAGGTGCGGCGCAAGAGACCCAGTACTTC.

The J gene is TRBJ2-1, the V gene TRBV5-1; TRBD1 agrees at 10 bases. V dropped 0 bases and J dropped 6; count of bases not matched to a gene: 3. Germline V CDR1 and CDR2: SGHRS, YFSETQ. This CDR3 is built from 15 residues. The CDR3 DNA sequence: TGCGCCAGCAGCTTGGTCCGGACAGGGGGCAATGAGCAGTTCTTC. Translating it yields CASSLVRTGGNEQFF.

J is TRBJ1-3 and V is TRBV5-1; possible D gene TRBD1, 6 bases. V gave up 4 bases and J gave up 2 bases, with 10 bases separating them. The germline V gene has CDR1 SGHRS and CDR2 YFSETQ. The CDR3 length is 14 residues. CDR3 DNA: TGCGCCAGCAGCCAAGACAGGACTGGAAACACCATATATTTT. Protein: CASSQDRTGNTIYF.

This clone appeared a few times. This chain connects TRBV29-1 to TRBJ1-2; no definite D call. The ends were cut back, 6 bases at V and 8 bases at J, with 16 bases in the middle. The CDR3 spans 12 residues. Germline V gives CDR1 SQVTM, CDR2 ANQGSEA. The CDR3: CSVLLFLGGYTF. For the CDR3, the DNA is TGCAGCGTCCTTTTATTCTTGGGCGGCTACACCTTC.

CDR3 protein: CASSFPTGGETQYF. DNA for the CDR3: TGTGCCAGCAGTTTTCCGACAGGAGGAGAGACCCAGTACTTC. The J gene is TRBJ2-5, the V gene TRBV28; maybe TRBD1 (6 bases). CDR1 is MDHEN, CDR2 SYDVKM, per germline. The CDR3 covers 14 residues. V was cut by 3 bases and J by 4 bases, with 12 bases left in between.

The V gene is TRBV7-2, the J gene TRBJ2-5, with a tentative D call TRBD1 (5 bases). Germline values: CDR1 SGHTA, CDR2 FQGNSA. Deletions cut 2 bases from V and 5 bases from J, with 15 bases between. The CDR3 is 15 amino acids. CDR3 amino acids: CASSLQVGDGETQYF. As DNA, the CDR3 is TGTGCCAGCAGCTTACAAGTAGGGGATGGGGAGACCCAGTACTTC.

The J gene is TRBJ1-1, the V gene TRBV10-3, with 12 bases that match TRBD1. Per germline, CDR1 ENHRY and CDR2 SYGVKD. The CDR3 contains 15 residues. With 4 bases clipped from V and 0 bases from J, the junction kept 0 bases outside the gene matches. The chain's CDR3 is CAISGDRGLNTEAFF. Written as DNA, the CDR3 is TGTGCCATCAGTGGGGACAGGGGGCTGAACACTGAAGCTTTCTTT.

CDR3 sequence (DNA): TGCGCCAGCAGCTTGGGGACAGGGGGGTTCTCCTACGAGCAGTACTTC. Translation gives CASSLGTGGFSYEQYF. J is TRBJ2-7 and V is TRBV5-1; 10 bases align to TRBD1. The CDR3 totals 16 residues. J gave up 0 bases and V 0 bases, and 3 bases lay outside the gene matches. The germline V gene has CDR1 SGHRS and CDR2 YFSETQ.

The genes are TRBV28 and TRBJ1-4, with 10 bases fitting TRBD1. J was trimmed by 6 bases and V by 4 bases; bases with no gene match: 5. This CDR3 region has 15 residues. CDR1 and CDR2 from the germline V gene are MDHEN and SYDVKM. The CDR3: CASSSTGTGDEKLFF. The CDR3 DNA is TGTGCCAGCAGTTCAACCGGGACAGGGGATGAAAAACTGTTTTTT.

The genes are TRBV2 and TRBJ1-1; TRBD1 matches 8 bases. The CDR3 has 14 amino acids. From germline, CDR1 is SNHLY and CDR2 FYNNEI. With V trimmed by 1 base and J by 11 bases, 9 bases remained unmatched. The CDR3 DNA follows: TGTGCCAGCAGTGAAGTGCGGCAGGGGGCGCGGGCTTTCTTT. Translating gives CASSEVRQGARAFF.

The chain is built from TRBV24-1 and TRBJ2-1; 11 bases are shared with TRBD2. The J segment lost 1 base and the V segment lost 9 bases, leaving 16 bases of the junction unmatched. CDR3 length equals 19 residues. Germline V CDR1 and CDR2: KGHDR, SFDVKD. CDR3 nucleotide sequence: TGTGCCACCGGCGAAAGCGTAGCGGGAGGGCCAAGGTCCTACAATGAGCAGTTCTTC. Translating it yields CATGESVAGGPRSYNEQFF.

This clone was detected only a few times. The chain joins TRBV11-2 to TRBJ2-1; 12 nucleotides align to TRBD2. This CDR3 has 16 residues. J was trimmed by 6 bases and V by 5 bases; bases with no gene match: 8. Per the germline V gene, CDR1 is SGHAT and CDR2 is FQNNGV. For the CDR3, the DNA is TGTGCCAGCAGCACGCGAACTAGCGGGAGGCCCAATGAGCAGTTCTTC. It encodes CASSTRTSGRPNEQFF.

V usage is TRBV10-3 and J usage is TRBJ1-2; maybe TRBD1 (6 bases). With 2 bases removed from V and 5 bases from J, the gap between germline ends came to 12 bases. The CDR3 runs 14 residues. CDR1 and CDR2 from the germline V gene are ENHRY and SYGVKD. The DNA for the CDR3 is TGTGCCATCAGTGAGACCACAGGGACGTATGGCTACACCTTC. Its protein is CAISETTGTYGYTF.

This clone was seen once. V and J are TRBV5-6 and TRBJ2-3, with 7 nucleotides matching TRBD2. CDR3 length: 16 amino acids. Germline lookup yields CDR1 SGHDT and CDR2 YYEEEE. Trimming cost V 5 bases and J 4 bases; bases outside gene matches: 13. CDR3 in DNA: TGTGCCAGCAGGGAGGCAGGCGGGAGTCCACCAGATACGCAGTATTTT. This translates into CASREAGGSPPDTQYF.